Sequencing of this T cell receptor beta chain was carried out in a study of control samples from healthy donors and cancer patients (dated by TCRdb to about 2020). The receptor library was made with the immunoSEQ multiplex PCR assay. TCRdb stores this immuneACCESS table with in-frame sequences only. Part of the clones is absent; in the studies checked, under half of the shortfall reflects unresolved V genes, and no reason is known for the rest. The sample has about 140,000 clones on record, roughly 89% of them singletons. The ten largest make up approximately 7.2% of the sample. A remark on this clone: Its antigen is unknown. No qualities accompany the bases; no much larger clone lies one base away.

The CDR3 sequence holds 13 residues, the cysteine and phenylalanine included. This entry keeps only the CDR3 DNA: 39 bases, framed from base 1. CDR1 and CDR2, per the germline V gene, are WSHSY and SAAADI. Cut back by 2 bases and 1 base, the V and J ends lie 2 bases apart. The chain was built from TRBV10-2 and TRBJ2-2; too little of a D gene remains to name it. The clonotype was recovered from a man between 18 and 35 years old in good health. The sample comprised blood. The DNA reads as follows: TGCGCCAGCAGTGAGGTGAACACCGGGGAGCTGTTTTTT. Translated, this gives CASSEVNTGELFF.